The 18 T cell receptor beta chains below all came from one sample that was sequenced in a study of blood T cells in healthy people across ages. The use of a sample-barcoded 5' primer and a J-beta primer mix characterized a second PCR of roughly 6 to 11 cycles. Via MiXCR, TCRdb re-called the 5' RACE reads, giving one row per CDR3 protein. The sample has some 1.8 million distinct CDR3 sequences, about two fifths seen once; the top ten hold approximately 22%. Sequencing input: blood. Receptors originate from a human donor in good health.

The chain combines TRBV29-1 with TRBJ2-3, with a weak D call TRBD2 (5 bases). This CDR3 has 14 residues. The V end lost 0 bases, the J end lost 6 bases, and 13 bases lay between the germline ends. Germline V gene lookup returns CDR1 SQVTM and CDR2 ANQGSEA. This CDR3 is CSVEESGSGDTQYF. CDR3 coding DNA: TGCAGCGTTGAAGAGAGCGGATCGGGGGATACGCAGTATTTT.

The chain is built from TRBV29-1 and TRBJ2-7, with TRBD1 matching 7 bases. V shed 7 bases, J shed 7 bases, and the junction held 7 bases outside the gene matches. CDR1 SQVTM and CDR2 ANQGSEA come from the germline V gene. The CDR3 is 11 amino acids. The CDR3 DNA follows: TGCAGCGGAGACAGGGCTGGAGAGCAGTACTTC. Amino acid sequence: CSGDRAGEQYF.

The rearrangement joins TRBV12-3 or TRBV12-4 to TRBJ1-2; TRBD1 might be the D (6 bases). V was cut by 5 bases and J by 8 bases, with 27 bases left in between. The CDR3 is 17 residues long. The CDR3, as DNA: TGTGCCAGCAGTCATGGTCCGGGTCAACAGGGATGGGTAGGCTACACCTTC. It codes for CASSHGPGQQGWVGYTF.

The chain uses TRBV4-1 and TRBJ2-7; D is unresolved. V was pared by 0 bases and J by 3 bases, with 12 bases between. The CDR3 is made up of 15 amino acids. Germline CDR1 and CDR2: MGHRA and YSYEKL. The CDR3 DNA follows: TGCGCCAGCAGCCAAGATATTGGCAGGTTCTACGAGCAGTACTTC. The encoded protein is CASSQDIGRFYEQYF.

The rearrangement joins TRBV11-1 to TRBJ1-4, with D perhaps TRBD1 (6 bases). The CDR3 is 16 amino acids. The germline V and J ends were trimmed by 5 bases and 0 bases, with 13 bases remaining between them. Germline CDR1 and CDR2: SGHAT and FQDESV (reference sequence). CDR3 sequence (DNA): TGTGCCAGCAGCCAGGGACAACTGACAACTAATGAAAAACTGTTTTTT. It is translated as CASSQGQLTTNEKLFF.

This sequence joins TRBV4-2 and TRBJ1-2, with unresolved D. Trimming removed 1 base from V and 1 base from J, with 7 bases in between. This CDR3 contains 14 residues. Per the germline V gene, CDR1 is LGHNA and CDR2 is YNFKEQ. This CDR3 reads CASSQVRVNYGYTF. The CDR3 DNA sequence: TGTGCCAGCAGCCAAGTCCGGGTTAACTATGGCTACACCTTC.

CDR3 sequence reads: CASGPESEQFF. The CDR3 coding sequence is TGTGCTAGTGGTCCAGAGTCTGAGCAGTTCTTC. The V call is TRBV12-5, the J call TRBJ2-1; D remains unclear. This CDR3 comprises 11 residues. Germline V gene sequence: CDR1 LGHNT, CDR2 FRNRAP. Deletions cut 5 bases from V and 9 bases from J, with 8 bases between.

This clonotype was detected only a few times. The chain carries TRBV4-3 and TRBJ1-6, with D maybe TRBD1 (5 bases). CDR1 and CDR2 from the germline V gene are LGHNA and YSLEER. Trimming pared 1 base from V and 8 bases from J, leaving 15 bases between. This CDR3 spans 16 amino acids. CDR3 in amino acids: CASSQGDIDSYSPLHF. For the CDR3, the DNA is TGCGCCAGCAGCCAAGGAGATATCGACAGTTATTCACCCCTCCACTTT.

This clonotype was detected only a few times. This chain uses TRBV29-1 with TRBJ1-2; D is perhaps TRBD1 (5 bases). This CDR3 contains 15 residues. CDR1 is SQVTM, CDR2 ANQGSEA, per germline. The germline V and J ends were trimmed by 1 base and 4 bases, with 16 bases remaining between them. The CDR3 nucleotides are TGCAGCGTTGAAGGCTGGGACTCAAAGCTCTATGGCTACACCTTC. It yields the protein CSVEGWDSKLYGYTF.

This clonotype was counted only a few times. The chain uses TRBV20-1 and TRBJ2-5; TRBD1 or TRBD2 may be the D gene (6 bases each). The DNA end is more similar to TRBJ2-7, so the J call may be wrong. The CDR3 sequence is 14 residues long. The V gene's germline CDR1 is DFQATT and CDR2 SNEGSKA (reference sequence). CDR3 amino acids: CSARTGRFSYEQYF. CDR3 DNA: TGCAGTGCTAGAACAGGGAGGTTTAGCTACGAGCAGTACTTC.

In its sample, this clonotype was seen many times. The rearrangement joins TRBV27 to TRBJ1-2, with 9 bases aligning to TRBD1. V trimming: 2 bases; J trimming: 6 bases; junction bases outside the gene matches: 1. The CDR3 runs 13 residues. Looked up from germline, CDR1 is MNHEY and CDR2 is SMNVEV (reference sequence). CDR3: CASSLGTGHGYTF. The CDR3 nucleotides are TGTGCCAGCAGTTTAGGGACAGGGCATGGCTACACCTTC.

The CDR3: CASSYQGLDQPQHF. The CDR3 DNA sequence: TGTGCCAGCAGCTACCAGGGGTTGGATCAGCCCCAGCATTTT. The rearrangement links TRBV7-2 to TRBJ1-5, with TRBD1 as a possible D gene (6 bases). Germline lookup yields CDR1 SGHTA and CDR2 FQGNSA. This CDR3 has 14 amino acids. The V and J ends lost 4 bases and 5 bases respectively, with 12 bases between them.

Only a few counts were recorded for this clonotype. This sequence joins TRBV20-1 and TRBJ2-7; the D gene is possibly TRBD1 (5 bases). V gave up 2 bases and J gave up 3 bases, with 14 bases separating them. CDR1 and CDR2 from the germline V gene are DFQATT and SNEGSKA (reference sequence). CDR3 length: 14 residues. The CDR3 region has the DNA TGCAGTGCTAGACCCTTGGAAGACAGCTACGAGCAGTACTTC. Its translation is CSARPLEDSYEQYF.

The CDR3 sequence is CSAPDSGTGTTEAFF. The DNA of the CDR3 is TGCAGTGCTCCCGACTCCGGGACAGGGACTACTGAAGCTTTCTTT. This chain uses TRBV20-1 with TRBJ1-1, with 9 bases aligning to TRBD1. Germline V gene data show CDR1 as DFQATT and CDR2 as SNEGSKA (reference sequence). The CDR3 extends over 15 amino acids. V shed 5 bases, J shed 5 bases, and the junction held 12 bases outside the gene matches.

The V gene is TRBV29-1, the J gene TRBJ2-6; D may be TRBD1 or TRBD2 (5 bases each). The CDR3 extends over 15 amino acids. The germline CDR1 and CDR2 sequences are SQVTM and ANQGSEA. V was trimmed by 7 bases and J by 1 base, leaving 14 bases between them. For the CDR3, the DNA is TGCAGCGCTGGTACAGGAGGATCTGGGGCCAACGTCCTGACTTTC. This encodes CSAGTGGSGANVLTF.

On this clonotype itself: A much larger clone differs by one base, so this may be a read error. V gene TRBV20-1 combines with J gene TRBJ2-5; no definite D call. V was pared by 6 bases and J by 4 bases, with 18 bases between. This CDR3 is built from 14 residues. Germline assignment: CDR1 DFQATT and CDR2 SNEGSKA (reference sequence). CDR3 coding DNA: TGCAGTGCCACTACGGCTGGGCGTGGAGAGACCCAGTACTTC. As protein: CSATTAGRGETQYF.

The CDR3, as DNA: TGCGCCAGCAGCACGATAGCGGGGAAGCAAGGCGAGCAGTACTTC. This encodes CASSTIAGKQGEQYF. The V call is TRBV5-1, the J call TRBJ2-5; the match to TRBD2 covers 8 bases. The J call may be faulty, since TRBJ2-7 better matches the DNA end. Germline V gene data show CDR1 as SGHRS and CDR2 as YFSETQ. This CDR3 contains 15 residues.

V is TRBV9 and J is TRBJ1-3; D call uncertain. The CDR3 is made up of 14 amino acids. CDR1 and CDR2 (germline): SGDLS, YYNGEE. With 0 bases removed from V and 2 bases from J, the gap between germline ends came to 6 bases. The CDR3 DNA is TGTGCCAGCAGCGTAGGAGGGACTGGAAACACCATATATTTT. Protein product: CASSVGGTGNTIYF. Full variable domain (outside the CDR3, taken from reference TRBV9 and TRBJ1-3): DSGVTQTPKHLITATGQRVTLRCSPRSGDLSVYWYQQSLDQGLQFLIQYYNGEERAKGNILERFSAQQFPDLHSELNLSSLELGDSALYFCASSVGGTGNTIYFGEGSWLTVV.